Listed below are T cell receptor beta chains from one sample, sequenced in a study of Graves' ophthalmopathy and Graves' hyperthyroidism. TCRdb analysed the multiplex PCR reads with MiXCR anew, one entry per CDR3 protein. The data contain roughly 160,000 distinct CDR3 sequences, approximately 40% of them singletons. The sample was peripheral blood. Receptors were obtained from a man between 25 and 39 years old with Graves' ophthalmopathy. The CDR3 runs from the conserved cysteine through the conserved F or W. A D gene is named only where the DNA matches it firmly. The size field is filled for only some rows; it gives once, few, many or a size class.

clone_size: NA
v_call: TRBV6-1
d_call: NA
j_call: TRBJ1-1
cdr3_length: 13
cdr3_nt: TGTGCCAGCAGTAGAGGGGGAAAAACTGAAGCTTTCTTT
cdr3_aa: CASSRGGKTEAFF

clone_size: NA
v_call: TRBV6-5
d_call: NA
j_call: TRBJ1-6
cdr3_length: 15
cdr3_nt: TGTGCCAGCAGTTTATTGGTTACAAGGGGTTCACCCCTCCACTTT
cdr3_aa: CASSLLVTRGSPLHF

clone_size: NA
v_call: TRBV19
d_call: NA
j_call: TRBJ2-5
cdr3_length: 13
cdr3_nt: TGTGCCAGTAGAGGGGGAAACGGGGAGACCCAGTACTTC
cdr3_aa: CASRGGNGETQYF

clone_size: many
v_call: TRBV7-2
d_call: NA
j_call: TRBJ2-7
cdr3_length: 14
cdr3_nt: TGTGCCAGCAGCTTAGACTCTGCGACCTACGAGCAGTACTTC
cdr3_aa: CASSLDSATYEQYF

clone_size: once
v_call: TRBV2
d_call: NA
j_call: TRBJ2-5
cdr3_length: 15
cdr3_nt: TGTGCCAGCTCCTTTCCCTTGGACAGCCAAGAGACCCAGTACTTC
cdr3_aa: CASSFPLDSQETQYF

clone_size: many
v_call: TRBV11-3
d_call: NA
j_call: TRBJ1-1
cdr3_length: 14
cdr3_nt: TGTGCCAGCAGCTTAGGACTATTGAACACTGAAGCTTTCTTT
cdr3_aa: CASSLGLLNTEAFF

clone_size: many
v_call: TRBV28
d_call: NA
j_call: TRBJ2-2
cdr3_length: 13
cdr3_nt: TGTGCCAGCAGTTTCGCGGCTGCCGGGGAGCTGTTTTTT
cdr3_aa: CASSFAAAGELFF

clone_size: many
v_call: TRBV30
d_call: NA
j_call: TRBJ1-6
cdr3_length: 12
cdr3_nt: TGTGCCTGCTCCCTGGGATGGTCACCCCTCCACTTT
cdr3_aa: CACSLGWSPLHF

clone_size: NA
v_call: TRBV12-3/TRBV12-4
d_call: TRBD2
j_call: TRBJ2-2
cdr3_length: 16
cdr3_nt: TGTGCCAGCGATTACCCGGGAGGAACGAACACCGGGGAGCTGTTTTTT
cdr3_aa: CASDYPGGTNTGELFF

clone_size: many
v_call: TRBV29-1
d_call: NA
j_call: TRBJ1-1
cdr3_length: 13
cdr3_nt: TGCAGCGTTGACTGGGGAAGGGACACTGAAGCTTTCTTT
cdr3_aa: CSVDWGRDTEAFF

clone_size: many
v_call: TRBV25-1
d_call: NA
j_call: TRBJ1-1
cdr3_length: 14
cdr3_nt: TGTGCCAGCAGTGCTAGCAATCTGGACACTGAAGCTTTCTTT
cdr3_aa: CASSASNLDTEAFF

clone_size: many
v_call: TRBV20-1
d_call: NA
j_call: TRBJ1-1
cdr3_length: 11
cdr3_nt: TGCAGTGCTAGAGGGGACACTGAAGCTTTCTTT
cdr3_aa: CSARGDTEAFF

clone_size: NA
v_call: TRBV28
d_call: TRBD1
j_call: TRBJ2-2
cdr3_length: 14
cdr3_nt: TGTGCCAGCAGTCCCGGGACAGAGGACGGGGAGCTGTTTTTT
cdr3_aa: CASSPGTEDGELFF

clone_size: many
v_call: TRBV4-1
d_call: NA
j_call: TRBJ2-7
cdr3_length: 14
cdr3_nt: TGCGCCAGCAGCCAAGAAGGACAGATCTACGAGCAGTACTTC
cdr3_aa: CASSQEGQIYEQYF

clone_size: many
v_call: TRBV6-5
d_call: NA
j_call: TRBJ1-2
cdr3_length: 12
cdr3_nt: TGTGCCAGCAGTTATGGCCAAGGAGGCTACACCTTC
cdr3_aa: CASSYGQGGYTF

clone_size: NA
v_call: TRBV19
d_call: NA
j_call: TRBJ1-2
cdr3_length: 14
cdr3_nt: TGTGCCAGTAGTATCCCAGACAGAAACTATGGCTACACCTTC
cdr3_aa: CASSIPDRNYGYTF

clone_size: NA
v_call: TRBV12-3/TRBV12-4
d_call: NA
j_call: TRBJ1-6
cdr3_length: 14
cdr3_nt: TGTGCCAGCAGTGTCGGACAGCTCTCTTCACCCCTCCACTTT
cdr3_aa: CASSVGQLSSPLHF

clone_size: NA
v_call: TRBV12-3/TRBV12-4
d_call: NA
j_call: TRBJ1-1
cdr3_length: 13
cdr3_nt: TGTGCCAGCAGTCCAGACTTGGGAACTGAAGCTTTCTTT
cdr3_aa: CASSPDLGTEAFF

clone_size: NA
v_call: TRBV25-1
d_call: NA
j_call: TRBJ2-3
cdr3_length: 16
cdr3_nt: TGTGCCAGCAGCACAGGGACAACCTACAGCACAGATACGCAGTATTTT
cdr3_aa: CASSTGTTYSTDTQYF

clone_size: NA
v_call: TRBV6-1
d_call: NA
j_call: TRBJ1-1
cdr3_length: 14
cdr3_nt: TGTGCCAGCAGCTTGGACAGACGAGGAACTGAAGCTTTCTTT
cdr3_aa: CASSLDRRGTEAFF

clone_size: many
v_call: TRBV12-3/TRBV12-4
d_call: NA
j_call: TRBJ1-1
cdr3_length: 17
cdr3_nt: TGTGCCAGCAGCCCGGGACACCGACGAAATATGAACACTGAAGCTTTCTTT
cdr3_aa: CASSPGHRRNMNTEAFF

clone_size: NA
v_call: TRBV6-1
d_call: NA
j_call: TRBJ1-2
cdr3_length: 14
cdr3_nt: TGTGCCAGCAGTGAATCTCCGAGGGCCTATGGCTACACCTTC
cdr3_aa: CASSESPRAYGYTF

clone_size: many
v_call: TRBV15
d_call: NA
j_call: TRBJ1-5
cdr3_length: 17
cdr3_nt: TGTGCCACCAGCAGAGATCGGGGCAGTAGTAGCAATCAGCCCCAGCATTTT
cdr3_aa: CATSRDRGSSSNQPQHF

clone_size: many
v_call: TRBV5-1
d_call: TRBD2
j_call: TRBJ2-5
cdr3_length: 13
cdr3_nt: TGCGCCAGCAGCGGATGGACTAGCGGGACCCAGTACTTC
cdr3_aa: CASSGWTSGTQYF

clone_size: many
v_call: TRBV7-2
d_call: NA
j_call: TRBJ1-5
cdr3_length: 15
cdr3_nt: TGTGCCAGCAGTCGGAACAGTCCTAGCAATCAGCCCCAGCATTTT
cdr3_aa: CASSRNSPSNQPQHF

clone_size: few
v_call: TRBV28
d_call: NA
j_call: TRBJ1-1
cdr3_length: 15
cdr3_nt: TGTGCCAGCAGTTTATGGGGCAGTTCGAACACTGAAGCTTTCTTT
cdr3_aa: CASSLWGSSNTEAFF